The 23 T cell receptor beta chains below all came from one sample that was sequenced in a study of CXCR3-negative and CXCR3-positive naive CD8 T cells. 5' RACE with UMI labels generated the TRB cDNA libraries. From the 5' RACE reads, TCRdb lists one entry per CDR3 protein and no DNA. This repertoire includes over 20,000 distinct CDR3 sequences. Sequences were obtained from naive CXCR3- CD8+ T cells from blood. The subset is: CD45RO-CCR7+CD27+CD95- naive CD8+ T cells lacking CXCR3 (TNR3-). The receptors here all came from a human donor in good health. Some clones in this sample may be carry-over from other donors' samples.

The V call is TRBV7-8, the J call TRBJ2-5; no DNA is available, so the TRBD1 call from TCRdb remains unchecked. This CDR3 is 14 amino acids long. Germline V gives CDR1 SGHVS, CDR2 FQNEAQ. The CDR3 here is CASSDDRVKETQYF.

The V and J genes are TRBV6-2 or TRBV6-3 and TRBJ1-5; the TCRdb D gene call, TRBD1, has no DNA to confirm it. Germline lookup yields CDR1 MNHEY and CDR2 SVGEGT. This CDR3 comprises 13 residues. The CDR3 protein is CASGGTFPEPQHF.

This sequence joins TRBV7-7 and TRBJ1-3; TCRdb gives TRBD1 as the D gene, but with no DNA this cannot be confirmed. Germline-derived CDR1 and CDR2 are SSHAT and FNYEAQ (reference sequence). The length of the CDR3 is 13 residues. The CDR3 spells CASSWDIGNTIYF.

The genes are TRBV7-9 and TRBJ1-1; the TCRdb call, TRBD1, lacks DNA for checking. The CDR3 totals 15 residues. Per the germline V gene, CDR1 is SEHNR and CDR2 is FQNEAQ (reference sequence). The CDR3 region is CASRQPGQTNTEAFF.

The rearrangement uses TRBV7-6 and TRBJ2-7. CDR1 is SGHVS and CDR2 is FNYEAQ in the germline V gene. There are 12 residues in the CDR3. CDR3 sequence reads: CASSLNSYEQYF.

V gene TRBV6-5 combines with J gene TRBJ2-3; TCRdb proposes TRBD2, but this gene call is untestable without DNA. The germline CDR1 and CDR2 sequences are MNHEY and SVGAGI. This CDR3 contains 15 residues. The CDR3 here is CASSIAGASTDTQYF.

The chain couples TRBV20-1 to TRBJ2-5. Germline CDR1 DFQATT, CDR2 SNEGSKA (reference sequence). CDR3 length: 15 residues. The CDR3 sequence is CSARDIGSYQETQYF.

According to its frequency, this clonotype is medium-sized. The rearrangement uses TRBV7-3 and TRBJ1-1. Germline V gene lookup returns CDR1 SGHTA and CDR2 FQGTGA. This CDR3 contains 14 residues. CDR3 in amino acids: CASSLGSENTEAFF.

The genes are TRBV5-1 and TRBJ1-1; TCRdb selects TRBD1, and the lack of DNA leaves this call unchecked. The germline V gene has CDR1 SGHRS and CDR2 YFSETQ. The CDR3 runs 16 residues. The CDR3 reads CASSPYPQGGGTEAFF.

This chain links TRBV6-2 or TRBV6-3 with TRBJ2-1; TCRdb's D call, TRBD2, is unchecked because there is no DNA. The CDR3 has 14 amino acids. Germline V gene data show CDR1 as MNHEY and CDR2 as SVGEGT. CDR3 in amino acids: CASSYGGGINEQFF.

The chain joins TRBV27 to TRBJ1-1. Germline loops: CDR1 MNHEY, CDR2 SMNVEV (reference sequence). The length of the CDR3 is 13 residues. The CDR3 region is CASSLQGALEAFF.

V usage is TRBV12-3 or TRBV12-4 and J usage is TRBJ2-1; TCRdb's assignment of TRBD2 cannot be checked, as there is no DNA. This CDR3 contains 15 residues. The CDR3 spells CASRSRDSSYNEQFF.

The rearrangement links TRBV18 to TRBJ1-1. Germline CDR1 is KGHSH and CDR2 is LQKENI. The CDR3 is 14 amino acids. This chain's CDR3 is CASSDQRMNTEAFF.

V usage is TRBV15 and J usage is TRBJ1-1; TCRdb's assignment of TRBD1 cannot be checked, as there is no DNA. The CDR3 runs to 13 residues. Germline CDR1 LNHNV, CDR2 YYDKDF (reference sequence). The CDR3 sequence is CATSTGGFTEAFF.

The rearrangement links TRBV6-2 or TRBV6-3 to TRBJ2-3; TCRdb gives TRBD2 as the D gene, but with no DNA this cannot be confirmed. The CDR3 is 19 residues long. CDR1 is MNHEY, CDR2 SVGEGT, per germline. The CDR3 loop reads CASSSLLLAGGLGTDTQYF.

V gene TRBV12-3 or TRBV12-4 combines with J gene TRBJ2-5; TCRdb lists TRBD2, though no DNA is available to test this call. CDR3 length equals 14 residues. The CDR3 sequence is CASSLDLHLGTQYF.

The chain uses TRBV29-1 and TRBJ2-5; no DNA is available, so the TRBD1 call from TCRdb remains unchecked. This CDR3 region has 15 residues. Germline CDR1 is SQVTM and CDR2 is ANQGSEA. This CDR3 is CSALKPWTGQETQYF. The full variable domain, rest sourced from reference TRBV29-1 and TRBJ2-5, is SAVISQKPSRDICQRGTSLTIQCQVDSQVTMMFWYRQQPGQSLTLIATANQGSEATYESGFVIDKFPISRPNLTFSTLTVSNMSPEDSSIYLCSALKPWTGQETQYFGPGTRLLVL.

The V call is TRBV14, the J call TRBJ2-1; as DNA is missing, the TRBD2 call by TCRdb cannot be tested. The CDR3 consists of 13 residues. The germline CDR1 and CDR2 sequences are SGHDN and FVKESK. The CDR3 loop reads CASSQGLAHEQFF.

CDR3 residues: CASSLSGAYEQYF. The gene calls are TRBV27 and TRBJ2-7; the TRBD1 assignment by TCRdb is unverifiable without DNA. The germline gives CDR1 MNHEY, CDR2 SMNVEV (reference sequence). This CDR3 contains 13 residues.

The rearrangement joins TRBV29-1 to TRBJ2-5; TCRdb indicates TRBD1, and absent DNA this call remains unverified. Germline V gene sequence: CDR1 SQVTM, CDR2 ANQGSEA. The CDR3 length is 14 residues. CDR3 loop: CSVERADRGETQYF.

The chain links TRBV15 to TRBJ2-7. The V gene's germline CDR1 is LNHNV and CDR2 YYDKDF (reference sequence). The CDR3 is 15 amino acids. CDR3 sequence reads: CATSRDSRDFYEQYF.

The chain couples TRBV2 to TRBJ2-7; checking the TCRdb D call of TRBD2 is not possible without DNA. The CDR3 sequence is 13 residues long. Germline CDR1 reads SNHLY; CDR2 reads FYNNEI. The CDR3 sequence: CASKLAGVNEQYF.

This sequence joins TRBV28 and TRBJ2-7; TCRdb picks TRBD1, but there is no DNA to check that call. Germline CDR1 reads MDHEN; CDR2 reads SYDVKM. There are 17 residues in the CDR3. The CDR3 sequence: CASSPRGGGRLSYEQYF.